Described below is a single TCR beta chain sequence and its context. This sample stems from a study of blood T cell repertoires in COVID-19. Some clones are missing from TCRdb's copy, which holds only in-frame ones; the method was immunoSEQ multiplex PCR. The sample carries roughly 360,000 clones, 83% recorded once. Participants reported their clinical history, and cohort assignment relied on those reports. Recovered Cohort 3 donors showed two negative PCRs, clearance, or symptom resolution. This CDR3 region has 13 residues. J lost 9 bases, V lost 0 bases, and 3 bases had no gene match. CDR1 and CDR2 from the germline V gene are SGDLS and YYNGEE.

Sequenced material: PBMCs or T cells enriched from blood (not recorded which). The chain combines TRBV9 with TRBJ2-1, with 7 nucleotides matching TRBD2. This receptor was identified in a woman in her 50s who had recovered from COVID-19. The CDR3 DNA follows: TGTGCCAGCAGCGTAGTGCCTAGCGGTGAGCAGTTCTTC. Translation gives CASSVVPSGEQFF.